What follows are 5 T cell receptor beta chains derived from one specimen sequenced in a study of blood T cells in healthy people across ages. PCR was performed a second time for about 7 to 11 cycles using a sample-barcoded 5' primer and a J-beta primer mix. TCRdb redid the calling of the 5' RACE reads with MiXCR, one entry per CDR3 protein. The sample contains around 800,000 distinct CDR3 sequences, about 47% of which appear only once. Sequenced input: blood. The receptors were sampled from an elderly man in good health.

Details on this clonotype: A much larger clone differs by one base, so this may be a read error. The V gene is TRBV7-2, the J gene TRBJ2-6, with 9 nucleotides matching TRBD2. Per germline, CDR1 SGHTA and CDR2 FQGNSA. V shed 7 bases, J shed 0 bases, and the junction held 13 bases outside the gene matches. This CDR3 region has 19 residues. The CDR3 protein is CASTQVGLAGCSGANVLTF. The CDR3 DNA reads TGTGCCAGCACCCAAGTGGGGCTAGCGGGATGCTCTGGGGCCAACGTCCTGACTTTC.

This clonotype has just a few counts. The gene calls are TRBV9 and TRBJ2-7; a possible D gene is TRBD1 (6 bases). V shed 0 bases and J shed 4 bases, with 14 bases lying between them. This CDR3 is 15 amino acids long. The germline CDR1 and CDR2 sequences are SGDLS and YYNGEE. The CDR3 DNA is TGTGCCAGCAGCGTAGGAGGGCAGGGGCTGTACGAGCAGTACTTC. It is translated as CASSVGGQGLYEQYF.

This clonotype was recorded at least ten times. In DNA form, the CDR3 reads TGTGCCAGCAGCTTTCGGCAAGCGGGAGACATTGAGCAGTTCTTC. Translation gives CASSFRQAGDIEQFF. This sequence joins TRBV7-2 and TRBJ2-1; 8 bases line up with TRBD2. V trimming: 3 bases; J trimming: 9 bases; junction bases outside the gene matches: 10. This CDR3 is 15 amino acids long. Germline V lookup: CDR1 SGHTA, CDR2 FQGNSA.

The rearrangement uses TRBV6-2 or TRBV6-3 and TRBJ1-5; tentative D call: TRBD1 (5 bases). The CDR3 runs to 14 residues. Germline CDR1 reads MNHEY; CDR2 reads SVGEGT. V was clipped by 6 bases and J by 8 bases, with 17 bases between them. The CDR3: CASRPNRSQEPQHF. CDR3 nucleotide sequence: TGTGCCAGCAGACCTAACAGGTCCCAAGAGCCCCAGCATTTT.

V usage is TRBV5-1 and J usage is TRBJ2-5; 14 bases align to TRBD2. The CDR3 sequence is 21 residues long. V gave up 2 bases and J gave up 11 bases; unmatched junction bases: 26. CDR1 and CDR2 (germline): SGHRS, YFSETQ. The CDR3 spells CASSFPTFTGTSGSVDNEQYF. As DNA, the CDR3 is TGCGCCAGCAGCTTCCCAACTTTTACCGGGACTAGCGGGAGCGTGGACAATGAGCAGTACTTC.